This TCR beta chain was recovered during a study of vaccination and CD4 T cells after COVID-19. At the level of the study: Overlapping spike pools from SARS-CoV-2 and HCoV-NL63, HCoV-OC43 and HCoV-229E served as culture stimuli.

Study observations and caveats: Going from roughly 22 to 38, median SARS-CoV-2-reactive clonotypes did not rise significantly.

Germline values: CDR1 SGHVS, CDR2 FNYEAQ. The CDR3 contains 16 residues. Trimming removed 0 bases at V and 13 bases at J, with 21 bases between. Treatment noted: approximately nine-day PBMC culture with coronavirus spike peptide pools or control peptides (ViraFEST assay). TCR sequencing followed the expansion of antigen-specific T cells with peptide pools in ViraFEST. The Oncomine TCR Beta short-read assay was applied to DNA of cultured CD4+ T cells. MiXCR, applied by TCRdb to the PCR reads, yields one record per CDR3 protein. The sample consists of more than 15,000 distinct CDR3 sequences, around 50% of them appearing once. This clonotype was counted between two and nine times. The target antigen is unknown.

This receptor was taken from a human donor with COVID-19. Sequencing input: cultured CD4+ T cells from blood. The gene calls are TRBV7-6 and TRBJ1-4; possible D gene TRBD1, 5 bases. CDR3 nucleotides: TGTGCCAGCAGCTTAGCGAGAGAAGTGGGGACGGGTCCACTGTTTTTT. This gives the protein CASSLAREVGTGPLFF.